The 22 T cell receptor beta chains in this list originate from one sample, sequenced in a study of somatic mutations in cytotoxic T cells in rheumatoid arthritis. Sequenced by immunoSEQ multiplex PCR; TCRdb stores in-frame clones only, minus some. The sample yields 13,000 or so clones, approximately 84% seen once. Sequences were obtained from CD8+ T cells sorted from blood. Receptors originate from an adult with rheumatoid arthritis.

In regard to this clone: The germline gene is not matched at one end of the junction; a read error may be the cause. The J gene is TRBJ1-1, the V gene TRBV28; D is uncertain. CDR1 is MDHEN and CDR2 is SYDVKM in the germline V gene. The CDR3 runs to 13 residues. The CDR3 here is CASSLVNGGQASF. In DNA, the CDR3 is TGTGCCAGCAGTTTAGTTAACGGAGGGCAGGCATCCTTT. Complete variable domain (other parts from reference TRBV28 and TRBJ1-1): DVKVTQSSRYLVKRTGEKVFLECVQDMDHENMFWYRQDPGLGLRLIYFSYDVKMKEKGDIPEGYSVSREKKERFSLILESASTNQTSMYLCASSLVNGGQASFGQGTRLTVV.

The chain joins TRBV14 to TRBJ2-1; TRBD1 is a possible D gene (6 bases). Trimming left V 1 base short and J 3 bases short, with 10 bases between. The length of the CDR3 is 15 residues. Germline V lookup: CDR1 SGHDN, CDR2 FVKESK. Here the CDR3 reads CASSQGGQIYNEQFF. The CDR3 nucleotides are TGTGCCAGCAGCCAAGGAGGACAGATCTACAATGAGCAGTTCTTC. Based on the CDR3 plus reference TRBV14 and TRBJ2-1, the full variable domain is EAGVTQFPSHSVIEKGQTVTLRCDPISGHDNLYWYRRVMGKEIKFLLHFVKESKQDESGMPNNRFLAERTGGTYSTLKVQPAELEDSGVYFCASSQGGQIYNEQFFGPGTRLTVL.

Written as DNA, the CDR3 is TGTGCCAGCAGCTTTCAGGGGACCTTGAACACTGAAGCTTTCTTT. Residues: CASSFQGTLNTEAFF. V gene TRBV5-6 combines with J gene TRBJ1-1; a weak D match, TRBD1 (6 bases). Deletions cut 2 bases from V and 0 bases from J, with 11 bases between. The germline V gene has CDR1 SGHDT and CDR2 YYEEEE. This CDR3 has 15 residues.

The V call is TRBV10-2, the J call TRBJ1-2; the D is unclear. The V gene lost 8 bases and the J gene lost 6 bases, with 13 bases spanning the gap. Germline-derived CDR1 and CDR2 are WSHSY and SAAADI. The CDR3 consists of 12 residues. The CDR3 is CASQYGLHGYTF. CDR3 nucleotides: TGCGCCAGCCAGTATGGCTTACATGGCTACACCTTC.

Here the CDR3 DNA reads TGTGCCAGCAGCTCCGCCGGGACTTCGCTCGAGCAGTACTTC. This translates into CASSSAGTSLEQYF. The V call is TRBV7-9, the J call TRBJ2-7, with D maybe TRBD2 (6 bases). CDR3 length: 14 amino acids. Trimming left V 4 bases short and J 6 bases short, with 16 bases between. Germline V CDR1 and CDR2: SEHNR, FQNEAQ (reference sequence).

The V and J genes are TRBV15 and TRBJ1-4; D not resolved. There are 15 residues in the CDR3. The germline V gene has CDR1 LNHNV and CDR2 YYDKDF (reference sequence). Between the trimmed V and J ends, which lost 1 base and 4 bases, there was a span of 10 bases. The CDR3 here is CATSRVGSYNEKLFF. The CDR3, as DNA: TGTGCCACCAGCAGAGTCGGATCCTATAATGAAAAACTGTTTTTT.

This clone was detected a few times. The chain recombines TRBV10-3 with TRBJ1-2; no clear D gene. Germline lookup yields CDR1 ENHRY and CDR2 SYGVKD. The CDR3 has 15 residues. The V end lost 2 bases, the J end lost 4 bases, and 14 bases lay between the germline ends. CDR3 amino acids: CAISEPSERRYGYTF. The CDR3 DNA sequence: TGTGCCATCAGTGAGCCCTCGGAACGGCGCTATGGCTACACCTTC.

This clone was counted between two and nine times. The chain joins TRBV19 to TRBJ1-2; 7 bases fit TRBD1. This CDR3 contains 13 residues. Germline CDR1 LNHDA, CDR2 SQIVND (reference sequence). V lost 9 bases to trimming and J lost 1 base; unmatched junction nucleotides: 5. CDR3 sequence reads: CASSDRFNYGYTF. In nucleotides, the CDR3 is TGTGCCAGCTCGGACAGGTTTAACTATGGCTACACCTTC.

The CDR3 loop is CASSLGAGRHTDTQYF. CDR3 sequence (DNA): TGTGCCAGCAGCTTAGGCGCAGGCCGTCACACAGATACGCAGTATTTT. The chain couples TRBV11-1 to TRBJ2-3; D call uncertain. V lost 1 base and J 2 bases, leaving 13 bases between the germline ends. This CDR3 is built from 16 residues. Per the germline V gene, CDR1 is SGHAT and CDR2 is FQDESV (reference sequence).

This sequence joins TRBV2 and TRBJ1-1; 9 bases fit TRBD1. The CDR3 consists of 14 residues. Germline CDR1 SNHLY, CDR2 FYNNEI. V shed 6 bases and J 6 bases; nucleotides not matched to a gene: 8. The CDR3 bases are TGTGCCAGCAGGGGACAGGGTTACAGGGCTGAAGCTTTCTTT. This encodes CASRGQGYRAEAFF.

The J gene is TRBJ2-3, the V gene TRBV6-6, with D perhaps matching TRBD2 (5 bases). Deletions cut 0 bases from V and 4 bases from J, with 8 bases between. The CDR3 spans 14 residues. Germline V lookup: CDR1 MNHNY, CDR2 SVGAGI (reference sequence). CDR3 loop: CASSYSLAADTQYF. In DNA, the CDR3 is TGTGCCAGCAGTTACTCCCTAGCAGCAGATACGCAGTATTTT.

This chain links TRBV9 with TRBJ1-2; 8 bases map to TRBD1. Looked up from germline, CDR1 is SGDLS and CDR2 is YYNGEE. This CDR3 contains 16 residues. The trim removed 0 bases at V and 3 bases at J, leaving 7 bases unmatched. The CDR3 DNA follows: TGTGCCAGCAGCGTAGGGGGGACAGGAGTTTACTATGGCTACACCTTC. Translation gives CASSVGGTGVYYGYTF. The whole variable domain, filled in from reference TRBV9 and TRBJ1-2, reads DSGVTQTPKHLITATGQRVTLRCSPRSGDLSVYWYQQSLDQGLQFLIQYYNGEERAKGNILERFSAQQFPDLHSELNLSSLELGDSALYFCASSVGGTGVYYGYTFGSGTRLTVV.

The sample holds a few counts of this clone. The V and J genes are TRBV2 and TRBJ2-7; 7 bases fit TRBD1. This CDR3 region has 10 residues. Germline-derived CDR1 and CDR2 are SNHLY and FYNNEI. Trimming took 7 bases from V and 11 from J; bases not matched to a gene: 5. The CDR3 DNA follows: TGTGCCAGCACCCGGACAGGCGAGTACTTC. It translates to CASTRTGEYF.

This sequence joins TRBV2 and TRBJ1-1; weak D call: TRBD1 (5 bases). Per the germline V gene, CDR1 is SNHLY and CDR2 is FYNNEI. CDR3 length: 15 amino acids. V lost 4 bases and J 3 bases, leaving 15 bases between the germline ends. The CDR3 reads CASSAGKGWDTEAFF. CDR3 sequence (DNA): TGTGCCAGCAGTGCAGGGAAGGGTTGGGACACTGAAGCTTTCTTT.

The genes are TRBV7-6 and TRBJ2-3, with D possibly being TRBD1 or TRBD2 (5 bases each). The length of the CDR3 is 14 residues. V lost 2 bases, J lost 2 bases, and 8 bases lay in between. Germline CDR1 and CDR2: SGHVS and FNYEAQ. CDR3 nucleotides: TGTGCCAGCAGCTTAAGAGGGACCACAGATACGCAGTATTTT. Its protein product is CASSLRGTTDTQYF.

The chain couples TRBV7-8 to TRBJ2-1; D gene ambiguous. There are 12 residues in the CDR3. V lost 6 bases, J lost 4 bases, and 7 bases lay in between. CDR1 and CDR2 from the germline V gene are SGHVS and FQNEAQ. The DNA for the CDR3 is TGTGCCAGCAGTCATACGTACAATGAGCAGTTCTTC. Its protein product is CASSHTYNEQFF.

The chain employs TRBV5-4 and TRBJ2-5, with D perhaps matching TRBD2 (6 bases). V lost 0 bases and J 4 bases, leaving 19 bases between the germline ends. The CDR3 runs 17 residues. Germline assignment: CDR1 SGHNT and CDR2 YYREEE (reference sequence). The DNA of the CDR3 is TGTGCCAGCAGCTTGGGGGGGGAAGGGGTAGGCCGAGAGACCCAGTACTTC. This codes for CASSLGGEGVGRETQYF.

The gene calls are TRBV7-6 and TRBJ2-7; 8 nucleotides line up with TRBD1. CDR3 length equals 15 residues. CDR1 and CDR2 from the germline V gene are SGHVS and FNYEAQ. The V gene end was trimmed by 5 bases and the J gene end by 2 bases; junction bases not matched to a gene: 8. CDR3 coding DNA: TGTGCCAGCAGCCTAAGACAGGGGCCGACCTACGAGCAGTACTTC. It codes for CASSLRQGPTYEQYF.

The V and J genes are TRBV7-8 and TRBJ2-5, with D possibly TRBD2 on 5 matching bases. CDR3 length equals 13 residues. Trimming left V 6 bases short and J 3 bases short, with 11 bases between. Germline V gene lookup returns CDR1 SGHVS and CDR2 FQNEAQ. The CDR3: CASRAPGEETQYF. Written as DNA, the CDR3 is TGTGCCAGCAGAGCCCCCGGGGAAGAGACCCAGTACTTC.

V is TRBV30 and J is TRBJ2-7; D possibly corresponds to TRBD2 (5 bases). Germline CDR1 is GTSNPN and CDR2 is SVGIG (reference sequence). The CDR3 is 13 residues long. V shed 1 base and J shed 3 bases, with 10 bases lying between them. CDR3 coding DNA: TGTGCCTGGAGTGACGGGGATGTCTACGAGCAGTACTTC. Translated: CAWSDGDVYEQYF.

The V call is TRBV6-6, the J call TRBJ1-5; no firm D call. The germline V and J ends were trimmed by 4 bases and 0 bases, with 13 bases remaining between them. Germline CDR1 is MNHNY and CDR2 is SVGAGI (reference sequence). The CDR3 loop spans 16 amino acids. The DNA for the CDR3 is TGTGCCAGCAGTTTATTGGACGTAAATAGCAATCAGCCCCAGCATTTT. Translating it yields CASSLLDVNSNQPQHF.

The rearrangement uses TRBV9 and TRBJ2-5; D perhaps matches TRBD1 (5 bases). CDR3 length equals 14 residues. From germline, CDR1 is SGDLS and CDR2 YYNGEE. V dropped 3 bases and J dropped 5 bases, with 14 bases sitting between them. CDR3 bases: TGTGCCAGCAGCGACCTCGACAGTCCGGAGACCCAGTACTTC. Translation gives CASSDLDSPETQYF.